A selection of T cell receptor beta chains follows, all from one sample in a study of blood T cell repertoires in COVID-19. TCRdb keeps only in-frame clones here, not all; method: immunoSEQ multiplex PCR. The sample shows about 400,000 clones, around 89% of them seen only once. Sequencing was performed on peripheral blood. Receptor source: a woman aged 30 to 39 with acute or convalescent COVID-19. The CDR3 runs from the conserved cysteine through the conserved F or W. A D gene is named only where the DNA matches it firmly. Where a row states a size, it is once, few, many or the class of an expanded clone; other rows omit it.

TRBJ2-2	TRBV30	-	-	TGTGCCTGGAGTGTCGGGGCCGGGGAGCTGTTTTTT	CAWSVGAGELFF
TRBJ2-5	TRBV3-1/TRBV3-2	TRBD2	-	TGTGCCAGCAGCCAAGAACTAGCGGGGACTCAAGAGACCCAGTACTTC	CASSQELAGTQETQYF
TRBJ1-2	TRBV27	TRBD1	-	TGTGCCAGCAGTCCTAGGACAGGGGGCTATGGCTACACCTTC	CASSPRTGGYGYTF
TRBJ1-2	TRBV27	TRBD1	few	TGTGCCAGCAGTTTATTCGGGGACAGGGGCTCGGAGCGCTATGGCTACACCTTC	CASSLFGDRGSERYGYTF
TRBJ2-7	TRBV27	-	-	TGTGCCAGCAAACAGGTCTTGTTGGGCTACGAGCAGTACTTC	CASKQVLLGYEQYF
TRBJ1-5	TRBV23-1	TRBD1	-	TGCGCCAGCAATACCGCCGACAGGGGAGACCAGCCCCAGCATTTT	CASNTADRGDQPQHF
TRBJ2-2	TRBV3-1/TRBV3-2	TRBD1	few	TGTGCCAGCAGCCAGTACAGGGGGCCGGGCACCGGGGAGCTGTTTTTT	CASSQYRGPGTGELFF
TRBJ2-3	TRBV5-4	TRBD2	-	TGTGCCAGCAGCTTGGTTCGGCAGGGACTACCCCAGTATTTT	CASSLVRQGLPQYF
TRBJ2-2	TRBV11-3	-	-	TGTGCCAGCAGCCCTACTAGCTCTGGGGAGCTGTTTTTT	CASSPTSSGELFF
TRBJ2-4	TRBV27	TRBD2	-	TGTGCCAGCAGTTTACGGGGGGGGTTAGCCAAAAACATTCAGTACTTC	CASSLRGGLAKNIQYF
TRBJ2-2	TRBV6-5	TRBD1	-	TGTGCCAGCAGTATTACAGGGGACACCGGGGAGCTGTTTTTT	CASSITGDTGELFF
TRBJ1-5	TRBV11-2	-	-	TGTGCCAGCAGCCCTGAAGGGGTGAGCAATCAGCCCCAGCATTTT	CASSPEGVSNQPQHF
TRBJ1-2	TRBV6-1	-	-	TGTGCCAGCAGTGAATTTCGTCGAGGTAACTATGGCTACACCTTC	CASSEFRRGNYGYTF
TRBJ2-5	TRBV2	TRBD2	-	TGTGCCATTGCGGGGGGCCAGGCGGAGACCCAGTACTTC	CAIAGGQAETQYF
TRBJ1-3	TRBV10-2	TRBD1	-	TGCGCCAGCAGTGCGACAGGGCCCTCTGGAAACACCATATATTTT	CASSATGPSGNTIYF
TRBJ2-2	TRBV5-6	-	-	TGTGCCAGCACCTGGTTAACAAACACCGGGGAGCTGTTTTTT	CASTWLTNTGELFF
TRBJ1-6	TRBV10-1	-	-	TGCGCCAGCAGGGAATACAGGGATTCACCCCTCCACTTT	CASREYRDSPLHF
TRBJ1-1	TRBV18	-	-	TGTGCCAGCTCACCTGCGGGGAACACTGAAGCTTTCTTT	CASSPAGNTEAFF
TRBJ2-7	TRBV5-4	TRBD2	-	TGTGCCAGCAGCCCCGATAGCGGGGGCACAGCCTACGAGCAGTACTTC	CASSPDSGGTAYEQYF
TRBJ1-2	TRBV3-1/TRBV3-2	TRBD1	-	TGTGCCAGCAGCCATGGGGACAGGGAGGACTATGGCTACACCTTC	CASSHGDREDYGYTF
TRBJ1-1	TRBV5-6	-	-	TGTGCCAGCAGCTTACAGGGAGAGAGGGAAGCTTTCTTT	CASSLQGEREAFF
TRBJ1-5	TRBV7-3	-	-	TGTGCCAGCAGCCGATTTATAGGAGTTAGCAATCAGCCCCAGCATTTT	CASSRFIGVSNQPQHF
TRBJ2-2	TRBV6-1	-	-	TGTGCCAGCAGTGAAGTACCCCAGGGGATAGGCGGGGAGCTGTTTTTT	CASSEVPQGIGGELFF
TRBJ1-1	TRBV4-1	-	-	TGCGCCAGCAGCCAAGAAGCTTGGGAGACCACTGAAGCTTTCTTT	CASSQEAWETTEAFF
TRBJ1-1	TRBV6-5	TRBD1	few	TGTGCCAGCAGGACCGACAGGGGAGCTTTCTTT	CASRTDRGAFF
TRBJ1-2	TRBV3-1/TRBV3-2	TRBD1	-	TGTGCCAGCAGCCGGGACAGGGACGGCTACACCTTC	CASSRDRDGYTF
TRBJ1-1	TRBV12-3/TRBV12-4	-	once	TGTGCCAGCAGAGGACAGACAGGCACTGAAGCTTTCTTT	CASRGQTGTEAFF
TRBJ1-2	TRBV11-2	-	-	TGTGCCAGCAGCAAAACAGATAACTATGGCTACACCTTC	CASSKTDNYGYTF
TRBJ2-1	TRBV5-1	TRBD1	-	TGCGCCAGCAGCTTGGCCGCACCGGGACAGGGGGCTCGCAATGAGCAGTTCTTC	CASSLAAPGQGARNEQFF
TRBJ1-1	TRBV9	-	-	TGTGCCAGCAGCGTAGAGGGGGTCGTCGGCTTGAACACTGAAGCTTTCTTT	CASSVEGVVGLNTEAFF
TRBJ1-2	TRBV30	-	-	TGTGCCTGGAGTGTTGGGGGCGCAGATGGCTACACCTTC	CAWSVGGADGYTF
TRBJ2-2	TRBV3-1/TRBV3-2	TRBD2	-	TGTGCCAGCAGCCCGCTTCGTAGCGGGGGGGCAGCCGGGGAGCTGTTTTTT	CASSPLRSGGAAGELFF
TRBJ1-5	TRBV27	TRBD1	few	TGTGCCAGCAACCTCTTGGACAGGAAAAGCAATCAGCCCCAGCATTTT	CASNLLDRKSNQPQHF
TRBJ1-3	TRBV5-1	TRBD1	few	TGCGCCAGCAGCATCCGGGACAGCCGATCTCCTGGAAACACCATATATTTT	CASSIRDSRSPGNTIYF
TRBJ2-3	TRBV5-1	TRBD1	-	TGCGCCAGCAGCGGACAGGGCGTTGCGGCAGATACGCAGTATTTT	CASSGQGVAADTQYF
TRBJ1-4	TRBV30	-	-	TGTGCCTGGAGTCCGAGTCAGGTTGCTAATGAAAAACTGTTTTTT	CAWSPSQVANEKLFF
TRBJ2-4	TRBV5-1	TRBD1	-	TGCGCCAGCAGCTTATCGACAGGGGGGAAAAACATTCAGTACTTC	CASSLSTGGKNIQYF
TRBJ2-3	TRBV9	TRBD1	-	TGTGCCAGCAGCATTTCCGGGACAGGGGCAGATACGCAGTATTTT	CASSISGTGADTQYF
TRBJ2-1	TRBV29-1	TRBD2	-	TGCAGCGTTGAACCACCCCTGCGGGGGGCCTACAATGAGCAGTTCTTC	CSVEPPLRGAYNEQFF
TRBJ1-1	TRBV12-5	-	-	TGTGCTAGTGGTTTGCCGACCGGGACAGAAGCTTTCTTT	CASGLPTGTEAFF
TRBJ2-7	TRBV6-6	TRBD2	-	TGTGCCAGCAGTTATTTAGGACTAGCGGACGACGAGCAGTACTTC	CASSYLGLADDEQYF
TRBJ2-3	TRBV9	TRBD1	-	TGTGCCAGCAGCGTCGACAGGGCCCAAGATACGCAGTATTTT	CASSVDRAQDTQYF
TRBJ1-4	TRBV3-1/TRBV3-2	-	-	TGTGCCAGCCGTGACAGGACGAATGAAAAACTGTTTTTT	CASRDRTNEKLFF
TRBJ2-7	TRBV4-1	-	-	TGCGCCAGCAGCCAAACCCCTCGGAGCCTCACTTACGAGCAGTACTTC	CASSQTPRSLTYEQYF
TRBJ1-5	TRBV6-5	TRBD1	-	TGTGCCACCGAGAGGGACAGGGGGACTCAGCCCCAGCATTTT	CATERDRGTQPQHF
TRBJ2-1	TRBV7-2	-	once	TGTGCCAGCAGCTCCAGGATAGGCTACAATGAGCAGTTCTTC	CASSSRIGYNEQFF
TRBJ1-4	TRBV28	-	once	TGTGCCAGCAGTCCCAGACAGTTAACTTATGAAAAACTGTTTTTT	CASSPRQLTYEKLFF
TRBJ1-1	TRBV18	-	-	TGTGCCAGCTCACCTTCCCCCGTACAGGCTCCGAACACTGAAGCTTTCTTT	CASSPSPVQAPNTEAFF
TRBJ1-3	TRBV4-1	-	few	TGCGCCAGCAGCCAGAGGGACAAGCGCTCTGGAAACACCATATATTTT	CASSQRDKRSGNTIYF
TRBJ1-4	TRBV28	-	-	TGTGCCAGCAGTTCCTCTGGGGAGGGCGAGGAAAAACTGTTTTTT	CASSSSGEGEEKLFF